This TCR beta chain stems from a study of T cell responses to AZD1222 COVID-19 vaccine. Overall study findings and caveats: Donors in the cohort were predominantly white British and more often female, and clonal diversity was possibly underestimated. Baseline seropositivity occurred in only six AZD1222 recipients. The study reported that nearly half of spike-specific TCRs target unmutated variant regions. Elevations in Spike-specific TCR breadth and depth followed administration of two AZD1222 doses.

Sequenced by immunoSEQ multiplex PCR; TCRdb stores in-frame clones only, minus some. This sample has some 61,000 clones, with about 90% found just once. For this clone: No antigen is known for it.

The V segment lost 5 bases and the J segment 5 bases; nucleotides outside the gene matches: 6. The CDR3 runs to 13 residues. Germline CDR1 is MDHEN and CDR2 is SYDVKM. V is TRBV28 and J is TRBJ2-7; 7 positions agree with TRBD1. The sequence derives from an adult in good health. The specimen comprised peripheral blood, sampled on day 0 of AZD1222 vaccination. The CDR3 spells CASSATGSHEQYF. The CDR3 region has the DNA TGTGCCAGCAGTGCGACAGGGTCCCACGAGCAGTACTTC.